The source of this TCR beta chain is a study of cytomegalovirus exposure and HLA in healthy donors. Study outcomes and limitations: In a later analysis, HLA-C alleles had the fewest associated TCRs, DRB1 alleles the most.

The PCR made use of 60 Vbeta and 13 Jbeta primers. Produced via immunoSEQ multiplex PCR; TCRdb's table is partial and in-frame only. The repertoire has some 70,000 clones, around three quarters of them found once; the top ten carry 7.8%. There are a few counts of this clone. Its antigen is as yet unknown. Specimen: PBMCs. The receptor was isolated from a man aged 18 to 29 in good health and CMV-seropositive.

CDR3 protein: CASSRQGAGAFF. The CDR3 DNA follows: TGTGCCAGCAGTCGACAGGGGGCGGGAGCTTTCTTT. The V call is TRBV2, the J call TRBJ1-1; 10 bases map to TRBD1. The CDR3 extends over 12 amino acids. Losses at the gene ends were 5 bases for V and 10 bases for J; bases not matched to a gene: 4. Germline V gene lookup returns CDR1 SNHLY and CDR2 FYNNEI.